A selection of T cell receptor beta chains follows, all from one sample in a study of blood T cell repertoires in COVID-19. Assay used: immunoSEQ multiplex PCR; TCRdb lists only in-frame clones, some missing. The repertoire holds about 210,000 clones, with approximately 86% as singletons. The sequencing input was PBMCs or T cells enriched from blood (not recorded which). Receptor source: a woman aged 40 to 49 with acute COVID-19. CDR3s include the opening cysteine and the closing phenylalanine or tryptophan. The D gene is left open where the match is weak. A row's size may be missing; if present it is once, few, many or a size class.

size	V	J	D	CDR3	DNA
NA	TRBV7-2	TRBJ2-2	TRBD2	CASSRGGRVTGELFF	TGTGCCAGCAGCCGGGGAGGGCGGGTCACCGGGGAGCTGTTTTTT
NA	TRBV7-2	TRBJ1-3	TRBD1	CASSWDRRTGNTIYF	TGTGCCAGCAGCTGGGACAGGCGAACTGGAAACACCATATATTTT
NA	TRBV5-1	TRBJ1-5	NA	CASSLGTANQPQHF	TGCGCCAGCAGCTTGGGGACAGCAAATCAGCCCCAGCATTTT
NA	TRBV4-3	TRBJ2-3	TRBD2	CASSQGLGFSGTSTDTQYF	TGCGCCAGCAGCCAAGGGCTCGGTTTTAGCGGGACTAGCACAGATACGCAGTATTTT
NA	TRBV5-1	TRBJ2-3	TRBD2	CASSLPSGRADTQYF	TGCGCCAGCAGCCTCCCTAGCGGGAGGGCAGATACGCAGTATTTT
NA	TRBV5-1	TRBJ1-1	TRBD1	CASSLAGQGYTEAFF	TGCGCCAGCAGCTTGGCGGGACAGGGGTACACTGAAGCTTTCTTT
NA	TRBV14	TRBJ2-1	NA	CASSQDWNNEQFF	TGTGCCAGCAGCCAGGACTGGAACAATGAGCAGTTCTTC
NA	TRBV29-1	TRBJ2-5	NA	CSVVQGQETQYF	TGCAGCGTTGTGCAGGGCCAAGAGACCCAGTACTTC
NA	TRBV3-1/TRBV3-2	TRBJ2-5	TRBD2	CASSQFLRTSGQETQYF	TGTGCCAGCAGCCAATTCCTCCGGACTAGCGGTCAAGAGACCCAGTACTTC
NA	TRBV29-1	TRBJ2-5	TRBD2	CSVTGLAGVETQYF	TGCAGCGTGACGGGACTAGCGGGAGTAGAGACCCAGTACTTC
NA	TRBV4-1	TRBJ2-3	TRBD2	CASSQKGLAGGSGTDTQYF	TGCGCCAGCAGCCAAAAGGGACTAGCGGGAGGGAGCGGCACAGATACGCAGTATTTT
once	TRBV7-9	TRBJ2-6	NA	CASSSGFSEANVLTF	TGTGCCAGCAGTTCAGGGTTCTCAGAGGCCAACGTCCTGACTTTC
NA	TRBV11-3	TRBJ2-5	TRBD2	CASSSGLAGVAETQYF	TGTGCCAGCAGCTCGGGACTAGCGGGAGTAGCGGAGACCCAGTACTTC
NA	TRBV2	TRBJ2-1	TRBD2	CASIRTSGKDEQFF	TGTGCCAGCATCCGGACTAGCGGGAAGGATGAGCAGTTCTTC
NA	TRBV15	TRBJ2-5	NA	CATSRRQKETQYF	TGTGCCACCAGCAGGAGGCAGAAAGAGACCCAGTACTTC
NA	TRBV7-9	TRBJ1-1	TRBD1	CASSHKGARDMNTEAFF	TGTGCCAGCAGCCACAAGGGGGCTCGGGACATGAACACTGAAGCTTTCTTT
NA	TRBV7-9	TRBJ2-5	NA	CASSRSAGKETQYF	TGTGCCAGCAGCAGATCGGCAGGAAAAGAGACCCAGTACTTC
NA	TRBV29-1	TRBJ1-4	TRBD1	CSVGDRGRSGKLFF	TGCAGCGTTGGGGACAGGGGACGGTCGGGAAAACTGTTTTTT
once	TRBV3-1/TRBV3-2	TRBJ2-3	NA	CASSQGWGVRDTQYF	TGTGCCAGCAGCCAAGGGTGGGGGGTTAGAGATACGCAGTATTTT
NA	TRBV4-3	TRBJ1-1	NA	CASSPFTGRNTEAFF	TGCGCCAGCAGCCCTTTCACAGGGAGGAACACTGAAGCTTTCTTT
NA	TRBV19	TRBJ1-1	TRBD1	CASRRRDRGTEAFF	TGTGCCAGTAGGCGACGGGACAGGGGGACTGAAGCTTTCTTT
NA	TRBV7-9	TRBJ2-1	NA	CASSPHDRTDEQFF	TGTGCCAGCAGCCCCCACGACAGGACCGATGAGCAGTTCTTC
NA	TRBV7-2	TRBJ2-3	NA	CASSLQANPTGTDTQYF	TGTGCCAGCAGCTTACAGGCCAATCCAACGGGAACAGATACGCAGTATTTT
NA	TRBV7-9	TRBJ2-7	NA	CASSSNLAPSGGAYEQYF	TGTGCCAGCAGCTCGAACCTGGCGCCCAGCGGAGGGGCCTACGAGCAGTACTTC
NA	TRBV9	TRBJ2-3	TRBD2	CASSVVLAGGTDTQYF	TGTGCCAGCAGCGTAGTTCTAGCGGGAGGGACAGATACGCAGTATTTT
NA	TRBV2	TRBJ1-5	NA	CASRARAGNQPQHF	TGTGCCAGCAGGGCCAGGGCGGGCAATCAGCCCCAGCATTTT
NA	TRBV24-1	TRBJ2-2	TRBD2	CATSEIPAGVATGELFF	TGTGCCACCAGTGAAATCCCAGCGGGAGTGGCAACCGGGGAGCTGTTTTTT
once	TRBV28	TRBJ2-1	NA	CASSLSRVGGANEQFF	TGTGCCAGCAGTTTATCACGCGTTGGGGGGGCCAATGAGCAGTTCTTC
NA	TRBV9	TRBJ2-5	TRBD2	CASSHGLGQETQYF	TGTGCCAGCAGCCACGGACTAGGCCAAGAGACCCAGTACTTC
NA	TRBV28	TRBJ1-5	NA	CASTPRRPNQPQHF	TGTGCCAGCACCCCTCGGAGACCCAATCAGCCCCAGCATTTT
NA	TRBV28	TRBJ1-1	NA	CASSDSMNTEAFF	TGTGCCAGCTCTGACAGTATGAACACTGAAGCTTTCTTT
NA	TRBV4-3	TRBJ2-2	NA	CASSQFDTGELFF	TGCGCCAGCAGCCAATTCGACACCGGGGAGCTGTTTTTT
NA	TRBV15	TRBJ2-1	NA	CATAVHGFNEQFF	TGTGCCACCGCGGTTCATGGTTTCAATGAGCAGTTCTTC
NA	TRBV7-9	TRBJ1-2	TRBD1	CASSLAAGGYYGYTF	TGTGCCAGCAGCTTGGCCGCAGGGGGTTACTATGGCTACACCTTC
NA	TRBV11-2	TRBJ2-7	TRBD2	CASSLLETSGHFSYEQYF	TGTGCCAGCAGCTTATTAGAGACTAGCGGGCATTTCTCCTACGAGCAGTACTTC
NA	TRBV7-8	TRBJ2-5	NA	CASRLREGQETQYF	TGTGCCAGCAGACTTCGAGAGGGTCAGGAGACCCAGTACTTC
NA	TRBV6-5	TRBJ1-3	NA	CASRTGSGNTIYF	TGTGCCAGCCGTACAGGCTCTGGAAACACCATATATTTT
NA	TRBV7-9	TRBJ2-7	TRBD1	CASSQGRGLTYEQYF	TGTGCCAGCAGCCAGGGCAGGGGGTTAACCTACGAGCAGTACTTC
NA	TRBV9	TRBJ2-3	TRBD2	CASSVTSGRAMADTQYF	TGTGCCAGCAGCGTGACTAGCGGGAGGGCCATGGCTGATACGCAGTATTTT
NA	TRBV19	TRBJ2-6	NA	CASLNSGANVLTF	TGTGCCAGCCTTAACTCTGGGGCCAACGTCCTGACTTTC
NA	TRBV12-3/TRBV12-4	TRBJ1-1	NA	CASSFSIASEAFF	TGTGCCAGCAGTTTTAGCATAGCCTCTGAAGCTTTCTTT
NA	TRBV10-2	TRBJ1-2	TRBD1	CASSGTGDYGYTF	TGCGCCAGCAGTGGGACAGGGGACTATGGCTATACCTTC
NA	TRBV5-1	TRBJ2-3	TRBD1	CASSFGQGGQYF	TGCGCCAGCAGCTTCGGACAGGGAGGGCAGTATTTT
few	TRBV13	TRBJ2-7	NA	CASSSSQYSYEQYF	TGTGCCAGCAGCTCCTCACAATACTCCTACGAGCAGTACTTC
NA	TRBV7-2	TRBJ1-1	TRBD1	CASSSTGEAAFF	TGTGCCAGCAGCTCTACAGGGGAAGCAGCTTTCTTT
NA	TRBV4-1	TRBJ1-5	NA	CASSQGPRQVRQPQHF	TGCGCCAGCAGCCAAGGTCCGAGACAGGTCCGCCAGCCCCAGCATTTT
NA	TRBV7-8	TRBJ1-5	NA	CASSLNRRGNQPQHF	TGTGCCAGCAGCTTGAACAGGCGTGGCAATCAGCCCCAGCATTTT
NA	TRBV14	TRBJ2-1	TRBD2	CASGLAGGNEQFF	TGTGCCAGCGGACTAGCGGGAGGCAATGAGCAGTTCTTC
NA	TRBV10-2	TRBJ2-1	TRBD2	CASRQAGGKYNEQFF	TGCGCCAGCAGGCAAGCGGGAGGAAAATACAATGAGCAGTTCTTC
NA	TRBV5-6	TRBJ2-3	NA	CASSLRGGTGSTDTQYF	TGTGCCAGCAGCTTGAGGGGGGGTACAGGGAGCACAGATACGCAGTATTTT
NA	TRBV4-3	TRBJ1-5	NA	CASSQEEDQPQHF	TGCGCCAGCAGCCAAGAGGAGGATCAGCCCCAGCATTTT
NA	TRBV25-1	TRBJ1-2	NA	CASSESGRNYGYTF	TGTGCCAGCAGTGAATCGGGGAGAAACTATGGCTACACCTTC
NA	TRBV28	TRBJ2-5	NA	CASSGLETQYF	TGTGCCAGCAGTGGGCTGGAGACCCAGTACTTC
NA	TRBV2	TRBJ2-6	NA	CASNGQRVAGANVLTF	TGTGCCAGCAATGGACAGAGGGTCGCTGGGGCCAACGTCCTGACTTTC
NA	TRBV28	TRBJ2-7	TRBD2	CASSDWTSGKYEQYF	TGTGCCAGCAGTGACTGGACTAGCGGAAAATACGAGCAGTACTTC
NA	TRBV28	TRBJ1-5	TRBD1	CASSAGDRGNQPQHF	TGTGCCAGCAGTGCCGGGGACAGGGGCAATCAGCCCCAGCATTTT
NA	TRBV7-6	TRBJ2-7	NA	CASSKMKGLPGDEQYF	TGTGCCAGCAGCAAAATGAAGGGACTCCCCGGAGACGAGCAGTACTTC
NA	TRBV2	TRBJ2-3	TRBD2	CASSAAGGGTDTQYF	TGTGCCAGCAGCGCAGCGGGAGGTGGTACAGATACGCAGTATTTT
NA	TRBV5-1	TRBJ2-1	TRBD1	CASSFTEDRAYNEQFF	TGCGCCAGCAGCTTCACTGAAGACAGGGCCTACAATGAGCAGTTCTTC